This entry lists 9 T cell receptor beta chains sequenced from one sample in a study of identical twins. TCRdb passed the 5' RACE reads through MiXCR, listing each CDR3 protein once. The data contain 1.5 million to 2 million distinct CDR3 sequences, roughly a third of them singletons. Sequencing input: cord blood. Source of these receptors: a newborn girl in good health.

Comments on this clonotype: One junction end disagrees with the germline gene, perhaps due to a read error. The chain couples TRBV5-1 to TRBJ1-2; D perhaps matches TRBD1 (5 bases). The CDR3 is 16 residues long. The germline gives CDR1 SGHRS, CDR2 YFSETQ. In DNA, the CDR3 is TGCGCCGGCAGCCAAGGACAAGGGCCGACTAACTATGGCTACACCTTC. This gives the protein CAGSQGQGPTNYGYTF.

This clonotype has just a few counts. This chain uses TRBV20-1 with TRBJ2-1; TRBD2 matches 8 bases. The CDR3 runs to 15 residues. CDR1 is DFQATT, CDR2 SNEGSKA, per germline (reference sequence). V gave up 3 bases and J gave up 4 bases; unmatched junction bases: 8. The CDR3 DNA follows: TGCAGTGCTAGCGCGACTAGCGACGATTACAATGAGCAGTTCTTC. This gives the protein CSASATSDDYNEQFF.

This clonotype has more than one count but fewer than ten. The V and J genes are TRBV6-1 and TRBJ2-1; D might be TRBD2 (6 bases). The CDR3 is made up of 13 amino acids. Germline lookup yields CDR1 MNHNS and CDR2 SASEGT. V lost 2 bases and J lost 12, with 14 bases in between. CDR3 amino acids: CASSETALGGQFF. Written as DNA, the CDR3 is TGTGCCAGCAGTGAAACCGCGTTGGGGGGGCAGTTCTTC.

V and J are TRBV12-3 or TRBV12-4 and TRBJ2-2; 7 nucleotides match TRBD2. V gave up 6 bases and J gave up 5 bases; unmatched junction bases: 12. CDR3 size: 16 residues. Written as DNA, the CDR3 is TGTGCCAGCAGCTTGGGAGGGAGAATCGGAACCGGGGAGCTGTTTTTT. It translates to CASSLGGRIGTGELFF.

Many counts were recorded for this clonotype. V usage is TRBV6-5 and J usage is TRBJ2-3; D possibly corresponds to TRBD1 (5 bases). Germline V gene sequence: CDR1 MNHEY, CDR2 SVGAGI. The CDR3 totals 13 residues. V gave up 3 bases and J gave up 2 bases, with 6 bases separating them. The CDR3: CASSYGATDTQYF. CDR3 nucleotides: TGTGCCAGCAGTTATGGGGCCACAGATACGCAGTATTTT.

The chain carries TRBV27 and TRBJ2-7, with D possibly TRBD2 on 6 matching bases. The CDR3 is 16 amino acids. V shed 0 bases and J shed 0 bases, with 12 bases lying between them. Germline V gene sequence: CDR1 MNHEY, CDR2 SMNVEV (reference sequence). The CDR3 DNA is TGTGCCAGCAGTTTATCCGGCGCCGGGAGCTCCTACGAGCAGTACTTC. This gives the protein CASSLSGAGSSYEQYF.

The sample holds a few counts of this clonotype. The rearrangement uses TRBV2 and TRBJ2-3; the match to TRBD1 covers 8 bases. V trimming: 6 bases; J trimming: 4 bases; junction bases outside the gene matches: 9. Germline values: CDR1 SNHLY, CDR2 FYNNEI. The CDR3 is 15 residues long. CDR3 loop: CASRPGQASPDTQYF. CDR3 coding DNA: TGTGCCAGCAGGCCGGGACAGGCGAGCCCAGATACGCAGTATTTT.

CDR3 region: CASSPRGHEGYTF. CDR3 nucleotides: TGTGCCAGCTCACCACGAGGTCATGAAGGCTACACCTTC. J is TRBJ1-2 and V is TRBV18; D not certain. This CDR3 spans 13 amino acids. The germline V and J ends were trimmed by 1 base and 8 bases, with 11 bases remaining between them. The V gene's germline CDR1 is KGHSH and CDR2 LQKENI.

This clonotype was observed a few times. V usage is TRBV25-1 and J usage is TRBJ1-2, with D tentatively TRBD1 (6 bases). The CDR3 covers 13 residues. V was cut by 4 bases and J by 4 bases, with 10 bases left in between. Germline-derived CDR1 and CDR2 are MGHDK and SYGVNS. Here the CDR3 reads CASSGGPSYGYTF. The CDR3 region has the DNA TGTGCCAGCAGTGGGGGGCCTTCCTATGGCTACACCTTC.